Each of the 11 T cell receptor beta chains below was sequenced from the same sample in a study of T cells in Graves' hyperthyroidism and ophthalmopathy. RNA transcripts gave rise to amplified TCR beta CDR3 regions. TCR CDR3 regions were first amplified by RT-PCR with HTBI primers. From the multiplex PCR reads, TCRdb called clonotypes with MiXCR, one entry per CDR3 protein. The top ten hold roughly 8% of the sample, which has around 300,000 distinct CDR3 sequences, about 14% seen once. Sequencing used blood. The source of these receptors is a woman aged 25 to 45 with Graves' hyperthyroidism that later progressed to Graves' ophthalmopathy.

This clonotype was seen ten or more times. This rearrangement joins TRBV27 to TRBJ1-6; tentative D call: TRBD1 (5 bases). Germline lookup yields CDR1 MNHEY and CDR2 SMNVEV (reference sequence). The CDR3 covers 13 residues. With 6 bases removed from V and 11 bases from J, the gap between germline ends came to 14 bases. The CDR3 DNA sequence: TGTGCCAGCAGGTCCAACAGGCAGGCACCCCTCCACTTT. Residues: CASRSNRQAPLHF.

This clonotype was counted many times. The chain uses TRBV20-1 and TRBJ1-1, with D possibly matching TRBD1 (6 bases). Trimming pared 5 bases from V and 2 bases from J, leaving 15 bases between. CDR3 length: 14 amino acids. Germline CDR1 reads DFQATT; CDR2 reads SNEGSKA (reference sequence). The CDR3 loop is CSARGGSDNTEAFF. The DNA for the CDR3 is TGCAGTGCTCGGGGGGGCTCAGATAACACTGAAGCTTTCTTT.

This clonotype was recorded many times. The chain employs TRBV28 and TRBJ2-5; D gene unclear. Deletions cut 1 base from V and 4 bases from J, with 4 bases between. Germline V gene lookup returns CDR1 MDHEN and CDR2 SYDVKM. The CDR3 sequence is 12 residues long. The CDR3 sequence: CASSLYLETQYF. In DNA, the CDR3 is TGTGCCAGCAGTTTATATTTAGAGACCCAGTACTTC. Full variable domain (outside the CDR3, taken from reference TRBV28 and TRBJ2-5): DVKVTQSSRYLVKRTGEKVFLECVQDMDHENMFWYRQDPGLGLRLIYFSYDVKMKEKGDIPEGYSVSREKKERFSLILESASTNQTSMYLCASSLYLETQYFGPGTRLLVL.

This clonotype has ten or more counts. The genes are TRBV2 and TRBJ2-5, with 9 bases identical to TRBD1. Germline lookup yields CDR1 SNHLY and CDR2 FYNNEI. This CDR3 contains 13 residues. The V gene end was trimmed by 6 bases and the J gene end by 9 bases; junction bases not matched to a gene: 8. CDR3 sequence reads: CASRDRGFGAQYF. The CDR3 nucleotides read TGTGCCAGCAGGGACAGGGGCTTCGGGGCCCAGTACTTC.

This clonotype was detected ten times or more. The rearrangement uses TRBV20-1 and TRBJ1-4; no definite D call. The CDR3 consists of 13 residues. The germline V gene has CDR1 DFQATT and CDR2 SNEGSKA (reference sequence). V gave up 3 bases and J gave up 8 bases, with 13 bases separating them. CDR3 amino acids: CSASRRVGEKLFF. CDR3 DNA: TGCAGTGCTAGTCGAAGGGTTGGGGAAAAACTGTTTTTT.

The chain couples TRBV19 to TRBJ2-1; D ambiguous. V lost 3 bases and J 3 bases, leaving 9 bases between the germline ends. Germline CDR1 LNHDA, CDR2 SQIVND (reference sequence). The CDR3 is made up of 14 amino acids. CDR3 coding DNA: TGTGCCAGTAGTATCCGAGGAGTCTACAATGAGCAGTTCTTC. Protein product: CASSIRGVYNEQFF.

This clonotype was seen only a few times. The chain links TRBV7-6 to TRBJ2-3, with 13 bases that match TRBD2. Germline CDR1 SGHVS, CDR2 FNYEAQ. CDR3 size: 15 residues. V trimming: 7 bases; J trimming: 6 bases; junction bases outside the gene matches: 7. In DNA, the CDR3 is TGTGCCAGCATCAGGACTAGCGGGAGCAGCGATACGCAGTATTTT. Translating gives CASIRTSGSSDTQYF.

This clonotype was observed many times. The V gene is TRBV5-1, the J gene TRBJ2-1; 9 bases line up with TRBD1. The germline V gene has CDR1 SGHRS and CDR2 YFSETQ. The CDR3 contains 14 residues. With V trimmed by 2 bases and J by 6 bases, 3 bases remained unmatched. The CDR3: CASSLGQGSNEQFF. The CDR3 coding sequence is TGCGCCAGCAGCTTAGGACAGGGGTCCAATGAGCAGTTCTTC.

In its sample, this clonotype was seen many times. The genes are TRBV10-3 and TRBJ2-7; the match to TRBD1 covers 12 bases. CDR1 is ENHRY and CDR2 is SYGVKD in the germline V gene. The CDR3 consists of 15 residues. V lost 3 bases, J lost 5 bases, and 5 bases stayed unmatched. The CDR3 spells CAISDSGTGGNEQYF. Written as DNA, the CDR3 is TGTGCCATCAGTGACTCCGGGACAGGGGGCAACGAGCAGTACTTC.

This clonotype was seen many times. The rearrangement joins TRBV30 to TRBJ2-3; 8 bases match TRBD2. The CDR3 runs to 16 residues. The germline CDR1 and CDR2 sequences are GTSNPN and SVGIG (reference sequence). With V trimmed by 3 bases and J by 3 bases, 11 bases remained unmatched. CDR3 DNA: TGTGCCTGGAGCCCTTTGAGCGGGAGACGAACAGATACGCAGTATTTT. This sequence encodes CAWSPLSGRRTDTQYF.

This clonotype was detected ten times or more. This rearrangement joins TRBV15 to TRBJ2-7, with D hard to call. CDR1 and CDR2 (germline): LNHNV, YYDKDF (reference sequence). This CDR3 has 16 residues. Trimming removed 2 bases from V and 6 bases from J, with 20 bases in between. CDR3 nucleotide sequence: TGTGCCACCAGCAGACATGGACGGCTACCCACGCGCGAGCAGTACTTC. Translating it yields CATSRHGRLPTREQYF.